A selection of T cell receptor beta chains follows, all from one sample in a study of shared clonotypes between healthy human individuals. TCRdb's table, derived via immunoSEQ multiplex PCR, lists solely in-frame clones and lacks some. The profile shows under 600,000 clones, more than 95% of them singletons. Input material: naive CD8+ T cells sorted from blood. These receptors were collected from a man aged 25 to 40 in good health. Both conserved end residues are part of each CDR3.

v_call cdr3_aa
TRBV29-1 CSVELGQGNEQFF
TRBV7-5 CVRSLARSPSGGISQPQHF
TRBV6-1 CASSDRGGPYEQYF
TRBV9 CASSVVSGDEQFF
TRBV7-9 CASSLNFPRDGGIYNEQFF
TRBV28 CASSTSTGISYNEQFF
TRBV27 CASSPGRISYGYTF
TRBV2 CASIGRTSNTGELFF
TRBV11-1 CASSSNRYQETQYF
TRBV9 CASSAPGQSYQNYGYTF
TRBV28 CASSLIPGTSINEQFF
TRBV14 CASSHFLQRQETQYF
TRBV4-1 CASSRLEGTDTQYF
TRBV7-7 CASSLALAGVNEQFF
TRBV7-6 CASSLRTSGAYEQYF
TRBV28 CASSRLGTGVEKLFF
TRBV7-6 CASSDYRGSNYNEQFF
TRBV2 CASTPRDGERETQYF
TRBV29-1 CSVGQGRETDTQYF
TRBV7-8 CASSLVAYGEGVAEAFF
TRBV6-5 CASSLRGDPYEQYF
TRBV29-1 CSVPDRNTEAFF
TRBV7-8 CASSLDSGTAYTEAFF
TRBV27 CASSPRDRGNEGGGYTF
TRBV27 CASSLGARDQETQYF
TRBV28 CASRPGQGADTQYF
TRBV27 CASSNRQGFNQPQHF
TRBV7-9 CASSPPLASTDTQYF
TRBV29-1 CSVAGLAEDYQETQYF